The next 23 T cell receptor beta chains were all read from a single sample in a study of shared clonotypes between healthy human individuals. Assay: immunoSEQ multiplex PCR; the TCRdb copy retains only in-frame clones and omits some. The profile shows fewer than 2.5 million clones, 80% to 95% of them singletons. Sequenced sample: naive CD4+ T cells from PBMCs. Subset given: CD45RA+ positively selected. Receptor source: a man between 18 and 35 years old in good health. Some clones in this sample may be carry-over from other donors' samples.

The chain is built from TRBV2 and TRBJ1-5, with 8 bases identical to TRBD1. Per germline, CDR1 SNHLY and CDR2 FYNNEI. This CDR3 comprises 15 residues. V shed 7 bases, J shed 0 bases, and the junction held 5 bases outside the gene matches. The CDR3 nucleotides are TGTGCCAGCAAAGGACAGGGCCTTAGCAATCAGCCCCAGCATTTT. Amino acids: CASKGQGLSNQPQHF.

V gene TRBV28 combines with J gene TRBJ1-2; no clear D. In germline, CDR1 is MDHEN, CDR2 SYDVKM. This CDR3 region has 15 residues. The V end was cut by 6 bases, the J end by 2 bases, with 16 bases between. This CDR3 reads CASSELRASNYGYTF. Here the CDR3 DNA reads TGTGCCAGCAGCGAACTGAGGGCTTCGAACTATGGCTACACCTTC.

A note on this clone: Other DNA sequences in the same sample also yield this CDR3. The rearrangement joins TRBV28 to TRBJ2-7; no firm D call. Germline V gene lookup returns CDR1 MDHEN and CDR2 SYDVKM. This CDR3 is built from 11 residues. V was clipped by 3 bases and J by 4 bases, with 4 bases between them. CDR3 amino acids: CASSLQYEQYF. CDR3 DNA sequence: TGTGCCAGCAGTTTGCAGTACGAGCAGTACTTC.

In DNA form, the CDR3 reads TGTGCCTGGAGAAGCAGGGGAGCCGGGAACTATGGCTACACCTTC. Protein: CAWRSRGAGNYGYTF. This sequence joins TRBV30 and TRBJ1-2, with D possibly TRBD1 on 6 matching bases. CDR1 GTSNPN and CDR2 SVGIG come from the germline V gene (reference sequence). The CDR3 length is 15 residues. Trimming pared 3 bases from V and 2 bases from J, leaving 16 bases between.

The rearrangement uses TRBV5-4 and TRBJ2-1; 13 positions agree with TRBD2. The CDR3 has 16 residues. J was trimmed by 7 bases and V by 4 bases; bases with no gene match: 8. Per the germline V gene, CDR1 is SGHNT and CDR2 is YYREEE (reference sequence). CDR3 residues: CASSAGLAGWGNEQFF. The CDR3 DNA sequence: TGTGCCAGCAGCGCGGGACTAGCGGGATGGGGAAATGAGCAGTTCTTC.

CDR3 loop: CASRRSPQETQYF. DNA for the CDR3: TGTGCCAGCAGGAGAAGTCCCCAAGAGACCCAGTACTTC. This chain connects TRBV6-1 to TRBJ2-5; D is unresolved. The CDR3 consists of 13 residues. V dropped 6 bases and J dropped 1 base, with 9 bases sitting between them. In germline, CDR1 is MNHNS, CDR2 SASEGT.

This clone was observed a single time. This chain uses TRBV6-5 with TRBJ2-1; maybe TRBD1 (6 bases). Germline V gene lookup returns CDR1 MNHEY and CDR2 SVGAGI. With 0 bases removed from V and 8 bases from J, the gap between germline ends came to 11 bases. The CDR3 has 14 residues. The CDR3, as DNA: TGTGCCAGCAGTTACTCAGGGGGAGCGGATGAGCAGTTCTTC. Translation: CASSYSGGADEQFF.

The genes are TRBV11-3 and TRBJ2-1; 13 nucleotides agree with TRBD2. From germline, CDR1 is SGHNT and CDR2 YENEEA. Losses at the gene ends were 4 bases for V and 5 bases for J; bases not matched to a gene: 5. This CDR3 has 16 amino acids. CDR3 sequence: CASSSKGLAGDNEQFF. CDR3 nucleotides: TGTGCCAGCAGCTCTAAAGGACTAGCGGGAGACAATGAGCAGTTCTTC.

The chain carries TRBV28 and TRBJ2-1, with TRBD2 matching over 7 bases. This CDR3 spans 17 amino acids. V dropped 4 bases and J dropped 9; count of bases not matched to a gene: 18. Germline loops: CDR1 MDHEN, CDR2 SYDVKM. The CDR3 is CASSYHPLGLGVSEQFF. CDR3 nucleotide sequence: TGTGCCAGCAGTTACCACCCCCTCGGACTAGGTGTAAGTGAGCAGTTCTTC.

CDR3 amino acids: CASSPTGLAEGGTDTQYF. The CDR3 nucleotides read TGTGCCAGCTCACCAACGGGACTAGCGGAGGGGGGGACAGATACGCAGTATTTT. This chain connects TRBV18 to TRBJ2-3; 11 nucleotides agree with TRBD2. Germline values: CDR1 KGHSH, CDR2 LQKENI. The ends lost 2 bases at V and 3 bases at J; junction bases unmatched: 10. CDR3 size: 18 residues.

This clone is a singleton in its sample. V and J are TRBV10-1 and TRBJ2-3; D remains unclear. Germline CDR1 reads WNHNN; CDR2 reads SYGVQD (reference sequence). The CDR3 contains 12 residues. V was cut by 5 bases and J by 4 bases, with 7 bases left in between. The CDR3 region is CASSQEADTQYF. CDR3 sequence (DNA): TGCGCCAGCAGTCAAGAGGCAGATACGCAGTATTTT.

This rearrangement joins TRBV15 to TRBJ2-5; 9 bases line up with TRBD2. CDR1 and CDR2 from the germline V gene are LNHNV and YYDKDF (reference sequence). The trim removed 1 base at V and 5 bases at J, leaving 8 bases unmatched. This CDR3 has 16 amino acids. The CDR3 DNA follows: TGTGCCACCAGCAGAGGGGTAGCGGGAGCTCCGGAGACCCAGTACTTC. It encodes CATSRGVAGAPETQYF.

The V gene is TRBV28, the J gene TRBJ1-1; D may be TRBD1 (5 bases). The CDR3 runs 15 residues. Trimming shortened V by 6 bases and J by 6 bases, and 20 bases separated the two germline ends. Germline CDR1 MDHEN, CDR2 SYDVKM. CDR3 bases: TGTGCCAGCAGAAGATTGGAGGGGCGGAGGTCTGAAGCTTTCTTT. Its protein is CASRRLEGRRSEAFF.

The chain carries TRBV2 and TRBJ2-5; a weak D match, TRBD2 (5 bases). Germline CDR1 SNHLY, CDR2 FYNNEI. Between the trimmed V and J ends, which lost 7 bases and 4 bases, there was a span of 16 bases. The length of the CDR3 is 14 residues. The CDR3 here is CASNLVGAGETQYF. The DNA for the CDR3 is TGTGCCAGCAACTTGGTGGGAGCTGGAGAGACCCAGTACTTC.

A remark on this clone: The same CDR3 also results from other DNA sequences found in this sample. V gene TRBV30 combines with J gene TRBJ1-1; weak D call: TRBD1 (5 bases). There are 15 residues in the CDR3. Trimming shortened V by 2 bases and J by 6 bases, and 19 bases separated the two germline ends. From germline, CDR1 is GTSNPN and CDR2 SVGIG (reference sequence). CDR3 sequence: CAWSPQPGSFAEAFF. In DNA, the CDR3 is TGTGCCTGGAGTCCCCAACCAGGGAGTTTCGCTGAAGCTTTCTTT.

The rearrangement links TRBV30 to TRBJ1-3; the D gene is possibly TRBD1 (5 bases). Germline loops: CDR1 GTSNPN, CDR2 SVGIG (reference sequence). This CDR3 comprises 15 residues. The V gene lost 3 bases and the J gene lost 0 bases, with 12 bases spanning the gap. The CDR3 sequence is CAWSLGRSSGNTIYF. CDR3 in DNA: TGTGCCTGGAGCCTGGGACGTAGCTCTGGAAACACCATATATTTT.

The chain combines TRBV27 with TRBJ1-2; 8 nucleotides match TRBD1. V shed 5 bases and J 13 bases; nucleotides not matched to a gene: 12. The V gene's germline CDR1 is MNHEY and CDR2 SMNVEV (reference sequence). The CDR3 loop spans 13 amino acids. The CDR3 loop is CASSLQGQGGFTF. The CDR3 DNA reads TGTGCCAGCAGTCTCCAAGGACAGGGTGGGTTCACCTTC.

This chain links TRBV29-1 with TRBJ2-1, with 14 nucleotides matching TRBD2. J gave up 2 bases and V 6 bases, and 3 bases lay outside the gene matches. Looked up from germline, CDR1 is SQVTM and CDR2 is ANQGSEA. The CDR3 contains 15 residues. CDR3 amino acids: CSVPTSGRAYNEQFF. CDR3 DNA sequence: TGCAGCGTCCCGACTAGCGGGAGGGCCTACAATGAGCAGTTCTTC.

The V gene is TRBV30, the J gene TRBJ1-2; D uncertain. The CDR3 has 14 residues. CDR1 GTSNPN and CDR2 SVGIG come from the germline V gene (reference sequence). The V end was cut by 0 bases, the J end by 6 bases, with 14 bases between. This chain's CDR3 is CAWSVSGVKDGYTF. The CDR3 nucleotides are TGTGCCTGGAGTGTATCCGGGGTAAAGGATGGCTACACCTTC.

This sequence joins TRBV28 and TRBJ1-5; TRBD1 is a possible D gene (6 bases). CDR1 MDHEN and CDR2 SYDVKM come from the germline V gene. This CDR3 has 14 amino acids. Trimming pared 7 bases from V and 4 bases from J, leaving 14 bases between. CDR3 in DNA: TGTGCCAGCACTCCGGACAGAATTAATCAGCCCCAGCATTTT. This gives the protein CASTPDRINQPQHF.

The rearrangement links TRBV6-1 to TRBJ2-3; the D gene is possibly TRBD1 (5 bases). This CDR3 has 13 amino acids. CDR1 is MNHNS, CDR2 SASEGT, per germline. The germline V and J ends were trimmed by 3 bases and 5 bases, with 9 bases remaining between them. In DNA form, the CDR3 reads TGTGCCAGCAGTGATCTCAGGGAAGATACGCAGTATTTT. Translating gives CASSDLREDTQYF.

The J gene is TRBJ2-1, the V gene TRBV7-2; 7 bases agree with TRBD2. V lost 1 base and J lost 4; bases outside the gene matches: 4. The germline V gene has CDR1 SGHTA and CDR2 FQGNSA. This CDR3 has 15 residues. The CDR3 DNA reads TGTGCCAGCAGCTTAGTTTGGGGACTATACAATGAGCAGTTCTTC. Protein product: CASSLVWGLYNEQFF.

The chain combines TRBV28 with TRBJ2-2; tentative D call: TRBD2 (5 bases). The ends were cut back, 5 bases at V and 7 bases at J, with 23 bases in the middle. This CDR3 comprises 17 residues. Germline V gene sequence: CDR1 MDHEN, CDR2 SYDVKM. The CDR3 loop is CASSARRLTPKRGELFF. The CDR3 region has the DNA TGTGCCAGCAGTGCGAGGAGGCTAACCCCAAAACGCGGGGAGCTGTTTTTT.